The 5 T cell receptor beta chains below all came from one sample that was sequenced in a study of blood T cell repertoires in COVID-19. Repertoires were generated with immunoSEQ multiplex PCR, while TCRdb's copy carries only in-frame clones and drops some. In the table there are about 81,000 clones, around nine tenths of which are singletons. Material: peripheral blood. The receptors derive from a woman of 80 years or more with acute or convalescent COVID-19.

The chain is built from TRBV15 and TRBJ2-1, with TRBD1 identical over 9 bases. V shed 5 bases and J 6 bases; nucleotides not matched to a gene: 11. This CDR3 has 16 amino acids. CDR1 LNHNV and CDR2 YYDKDF come from the germline V gene (reference sequence). CDR3 DNA sequence: TGTGCCACCAGCGCAGACGCCGGGACAGGGCGCAATGAGCAGTTCTTC. Encoded protein: CATSADAGTGRNEQFF.

This chain connects TRBV28 to TRBJ1-3; possible D gene TRBD1, 6 bases. Trimming removed 7 bases at V and 4 bases at J, with 23 bases between. Per the germline V gene, CDR1 is MDHEN and CDR2 is SYDVKM. CDR3 length equals 17 residues. CDR3 protein: CASKGQWGLPAGNTIYF. As DNA, the CDR3 is TGTGCCAGCAAGGGTCAGTGGGGGCTTCCCGCCGGAAACACCATATATTTT.

V gene TRBV18 combines with J gene TRBJ2-3, with 9 bases matching TRBD2. This CDR3 spans 15 amino acids. V lost 4 bases to trimming and J lost 2 bases; unmatched junction nucleotides: 4. Germline values: CDR1 KGHSH, CDR2 LQKENI. CDR3 sequence: CASSLLAGATDTQYF. The CDR3 DNA follows: TGTGCCAGCTCACTACTAGCGGGTGCCACAGATACGCAGTATTTT.

The rearrangement joins TRBV2 to TRBJ1-2, with 7 nucleotides matching TRBD1. Germline CDR1 SNHLY, CDR2 FYNNEI. V dropped 4 bases and J dropped 8; count of bases not matched to a gene: 7. The CDR3 runs 13 residues. The CDR3 loop is CASSADRDGGYTF. The DNA of the CDR3 is TGTGCCAGCAGTGCTGACAGGGATGGGGGCTACACCTTC. Variable domain in full (rest from reference TRBV2 and TRBJ1-2): EPEVTQTPSHQVTQMGQEVILRCVPISNHLYFYWYRQILGQKVEFLVSFYNNEISEKSEIFDDQFSVERPDGSNFTLKIRSTKLEDSAMYFCASSADRDGGYTFGSGTRLTVV.

This chain links TRBV19 with TRBJ2-2, with 7 bases aligning to TRBD1. Per germline, CDR1 LNHDA and CDR2 SQIVND (reference sequence). The CDR3 length is 14 residues. V was pared by 4 bases and J by 1 base, with 0 bases of the junction left unmatched. CDR3: CASSRDRNTGELFF. The CDR3 region has the DNA TGTGCCAGTAGTAGGGACAGGAACACCGGGGAGCTGTTTTTT.